Below are 8 T cell receptor beta chains sequenced from a single sample in a study of TIL therapy for anti-PD-1-resistant metastatic lung cancer. The libraries were made with immunoSEQ v3. Sequencing used immunoSEQ multiplex PCR; TCRdb keeps in-frame clones, though not all of them. The table shows some 90,000 clones, with around 71% occurring only once. Time point meaning: pre-treatment sample, taken before nivolumab and TIL therapy. Pleural nodules or supraclavicular lymph nodes made up most of the excised metastases sampled. This sample comprised tumor tissue, obtained at baseline. These receptors all come from a person aged 25-80 years with non-small cell lung cancer.

The genes are TRBV9 and TRBJ2-7; 9 positions agree with TRBD1. V lost 3 bases, J lost 6 bases, and 7 bases stayed unmatched. The germline V gene encodes CDR1 SGDLS and CDR2 YYNGEE. CDR3 length: 14 residues. The chain's CDR3 is CASSAFGTGREQYF. The CDR3 DNA reads as TGTGCCAGCAGCGCATTCGGGACAGGGCGCGAGCAGTACTTC. The complete variable domain, with remaining parts taken from reference TRBV9 and TRBJ2-7, reads DSGVTQTPKHLITATGQRVTLRCSPRSGDLSVYWYQQSLDQGLQFLIQYYNGEERAKGNILERFSAQQFPDLHSELNLSSLELGDSALYFCASSAFGTGREQYFGPGTRLTVT.

The CDR3 here is CASSYGRYAGATDTQYF. As DNA, the CDR3 is TGTGCCAGCAGTTACGGCCGCTACGCTGGGGCCACAGATACGCAGTATTTT. This chain connects TRBV6-2 or TRBV6-3 to TRBJ2-3, with D perhaps matching TRBD1 (5 bases). The V and J ends lost 2 bases and 2 bases respectively, with 17 bases between them. Germline lookup yields CDR1 MNHEY and CDR2 SVGEGT. This CDR3 comprises 17 residues.

The V gene is TRBV2, the J gene TRBJ2-3; D perhaps matches TRBD2 (5 bases). CDR1 and CDR2 from the germline V gene are SNHLY and FYNNEI. CDR3 length: 17 residues. Trimming shortened V by 2 bases and J by 4 bases, and 19 bases separated the two germline ends. The CDR3 nucleotides read TGTGCCAGCAGTGAAACCACTAGGAGGTCCCCCCCAGATACGCAGTATTTT. Translating it yields CASSETTRRSPPDTQYF.

The J gene is TRBJ1-1, the V gene TRBV10-3; TRBD1 agrees at 7 bases. V shed 6 bases and J 1 base; nucleotides not matched to a gene: 2. CDR3 length equals 13 residues. Germline V gene sequence: CDR1 ENHRY, CDR2 SYGVKD. CDR3 nucleotide sequence: TGTGCCATCAGACAGGGGAGGAACACTGAAGCTTTCTTT. Translating it yields CAIRQGRNTEAFF.

V gene TRBV11-2 combines with J gene TRBJ2-3, with D possibly matching TRBD2 (6 bases). This CDR3 contains 15 residues. Trimming pared 1 base from V and 2 bases from J, leaving 10 bases between. Germline V gives CDR1 SGHAT, CDR2 FQNNGV. CDR3 sequence: CASSLGGLTTDTQYF. The DNA of the CDR3 is TGTGCCAGCAGCTTAGGAGGACTAACCACAGATACGCAGTATTTT.

The rearrangement links TRBV7-9 to TRBJ2-1, with TRBD2 matching 13 bases. Germline V lookup: CDR1 SEHNR, CDR2 FQNEAQ (reference sequence). The CDR3 is 15 amino acids. The junction had 6 bases not matched to a gene; V was cut back by 4 bases and J by 9 bases. DNA for the CDR3: TGTGCCAGCAGCTCCACTAGCGGGGGGGCCGGTGAGCAGTTCTTC. Translating it yields CASSSTSGGAGEQFF.

The sample holds many counts of this clone. This chain joins TRBV18 and TRBJ2-7; possible D gene TRBD1, 6 bases. The V end was cut by 2 bases, the J end by 7 bases, with 15 bases between. The CDR3 has 14 residues. Germline lookup yields CDR1 KGHSH and CDR2 LQKENI. This CDR3 is CASSPGQSSWEQYF. In nucleotides, the CDR3 is TGTGCCAGCTCACCAGGACAGAGCTCTTGGGAGCAGTACTTC. Full variable domain (missing parts from reference TRBV18 and TRBJ2-7): NAGVMQNPRHLVRRRGQEARLRCSPMKGHSHVYWYRQLPEEGLKFMVYLQKENIIDESGMPKERFSAEFPKEGPSILRIQQVVRGDSAAYFCASSPGQSSWEQYFGPGTRLTVT.

The chain recombines TRBV7-2 with TRBJ2-5, with D possibly matching TRBD2 (7 bases). From germline, CDR1 is SGHTA and CDR2 FQGNSA. CDR3 length equals 15 residues. V was cut by 0 bases and J by 5 bases, with 13 bases left in between. CDR3 loop: CASSLAGGGVETQYF. CDR3 bases: TGTGCCAGCAGCTTAGCAGGGGGGGGAGTGGAGACCCAGTACTTC.